What follows are 21 T cell receptor beta chains derived from one specimen sequenced in a study of blood T cells in healthy people across ages (dated by TCRdb to the mid-2010s). Library preparation employed 5' RACE. The sequencing machine was an Illumina HiSeq 2500. A second PCR of 7 to 11 cycles was performed with a sample-barcoded 5' primer and a J-beta primer mix. Through fastp at Q25 and MiXCR, TCRdb rebuilt clones from the public reads, retaining in-frame beta chains. Entries that share a CDR3 protein sequence are merged under the most common genes and DNA. The sample yields around 800,000 distinct CDR3 sequences; 40% to 50% were counted once. In total, the top ten clones hold roughly a fifth of the sample. The specimen was blood. These receptors were collected from a man aged 55 to 69 in good health.

The V and J genes are TRBV7-2 and TRBJ2-5; a possible D gene is TRBD1 (5 bases). Germline lookup yields CDR1 SGHTA and CDR2 FQGNSA. The V and J ends lost 5 bases and 3 bases respectively, with 13 bases between them. CDR3 size: 14 residues. CDR3 residues: CASSRHQTEETQYF. The CDR3 DNA reads TGTGCCAGCAGCCGCCACCAGACAGAAGAGACCCAGTACTTC.

This clonotype appeared a few times. This sequence joins TRBV4-3 and TRBJ2-6, with D uncertain. Looked up from germline, CDR1 is LGHNA and CDR2 is YSLEER. V was trimmed by 1 base and J by 1 base, leaving 8 bases between them. The CDR3 sequence is 16 residues long. DNA for the CDR3: TGCGCCAGCAGCCAAGTCGCAGGATCTGGGGCCAACGTCCTGACTTTC. It yields the protein CASSQVAGSGANVLTF.

J is TRBJ2-3 and V is TRBV5-1, with a weak D call TRBD2 (5 bases). This CDR3 has 17 residues. Per the germline V gene, CDR1 is SGHRS and CDR2 is YFSETQ. The CDR3 protein is CTGSLGRLLSSTDTQYF. CDR3 coding DNA: TGCACCGGCAGCTTGGGGAGACTGCTTTCTAGCACAGATACGCAGTATTTT.

The rearrangement joins TRBV7-9 to TRBJ1-1; TRBD1 is a possible D gene (6 bases). The V gene lost 1 base and the J gene lost 1 base, with 10 bases spanning the gap. This CDR3 has 15 residues. CDR1 SEHNR and CDR2 FQNEAQ come from the germline V gene (reference sequence). The CDR3 is CASSLVGHPNTEAFF. The CDR3, as DNA: TGTGCCAGCAGCTTAGTGGGACATCCGAACACTGAAGCTTTCTTT.

This sequence joins TRBV20-1 and TRBJ1-2; D not certain. Per germline, CDR1 DFQATT and CDR2 SNEGSKA (reference sequence). Deletions cut 0 bases from V and 0 bases from J, with 11 bases between. This CDR3 contains 15 residues. The CDR3 spells CSARDPGGSNYGYTF. The DNA of the CDR3 is TGCAGTGCTAGAGACCCAGGAGGATCTAACTATGGCTACACCTTC.

As regards this clonotype: The conserved final phenylalanine or tryptophan is absent from the CDR3, which likely points to a read error. The rearrangement links TRBV7-3 to TRBJ2-3; D is possibly TRBD1 or TRBD2 (5 bases each). Germline V gene sequence: CDR1 SGHTA, CDR2 FQGTGA. V was cut by 2 bases and J by 0 bases, with 9 bases left in between. The CDR3 is 15 amino acids. The CDR3 nucleotides read TGTGCCAGCAGCTTACTGGGGGAGAGCACAGATACGCAGTATTCT. Translating gives CASSLLGESTDTQYS.

This chain's CDR3 is CASSYSGQAYTEAFF. The CDR3 DNA reads TGTGCCAGCAGTTACTCGGGACAGGCGTACACTGAAGCTTTCTTT. V usage is TRBV6-5 and J usage is TRBJ1-1, with TRBD1 matching 8 bases. CDR1 and CDR2 from the germline V gene are MNHEY and SVGAGI. The CDR3 contains 15 residues. The V and J ends lost 0 bases and 3 bases, in that order; junction bases with no gene match: 3.

The chain is built from TRBV6-2 or TRBV6-3 and TRBJ2-1; TRBD1 aligns across 8 bases. Germline values: CDR1 MNHEY, CDR2 SVGEGT. V was clipped by 7 bases and J by 4 bases; unmatched bases: 12. The CDR3 runs to 16 residues. CDR3 region: CASIRGGTGLYNEQFF. The CDR3 region has the DNA TGTGCCAGCATCAGAGGGGGGACAGGCCTATACAATGAGCAGTTCTTC.

The V gene is TRBV6-5, the J gene TRBJ1-2; D not certain. The CDR3 is made up of 16 amino acids. V gave up 5 bases and J gave up 2 bases, with 18 bases separating them. Germline assignment: CDR1 MNHEY and CDR2 SVGAGI. The CDR3 DNA reads as TGTGCCAGCAGTCCAACTTTCTTGACATACAACTATGGCTACACCTTC. Protein product: CASSPTFLTYNYGYTF.

The CDR3 DNA is TGTGCCAGCAGTCCAGACAGGGAATTAGATGAGCAGTTCTTC. It translates to CASSPDRELDEQFF. The J gene is TRBJ2-1, the V gene TRBV12-3 or TRBV12-4, with 7 bases that match TRBD1. V gave up 5 bases and J gave up 8 bases; unmatched junction bases: 9. The CDR3 is made up of 14 amino acids.

This clonotype was seen a few times. The chain joins TRBV11-2 to TRBJ2-1, with D tentatively TRBD2 (6 bases). Germline-derived CDR1 and CDR2 are SGHAT and FQNNGV. V was shortened by 2 bases and J by 9 bases, with 11 bases between the two germline ends. The CDR3 spans 13 residues. The CDR3 sequence is CASSLNDGGEQFF. Written as DNA, the CDR3 is TGTGCCAGCAGCTTAAATGACGGGGGTGAGCAGTTCTTC.

The J gene is TRBJ1-1, the V gene TRBV3-1; D is undetermined. Trimming stripped 2 bases from V and 8 bases from J, with 9 bases between. Per germline, CDR1 LGHDT and CDR2 YNNKEL (reference sequence). This CDR3 is built from 12 residues. The CDR3 protein is CASSQLGREAFF. The DNA of the CDR3 is TGTGCCAGCAGCCAATTAGGCAGAGAAGCTTTCTTT.

The genes are TRBV5-1 and TRBJ1-1; tentative D call: TRBD1 (5 bases). The V gene lost 4 bases and the J gene lost 1 base, with 20 bases spanning the gap. Germline loops: CDR1 SGHRS, CDR2 YFSETQ. The CDR3 consists of 17 residues. As DNA, the CDR3 is TGCGCCAGCAGCAGGAAGGCTCTTCAGGGACCGAACACTGAAGCTTTCTTT. Translation gives CASSRKALQGPNTEAFF.

The chain combines TRBV7-2 with TRBJ1-1; 10 bases are a match to TRBD1. The CDR3 covers 18 residues. CDR1 is SGHTA, CDR2 FQGNSA, per germline. V was pared by 5 bases and J by 2 bases, with 14 bases of the junction left unmatched. The CDR3 nucleotides are TGTGCCAGCAGCCCTTGGACAGGGGGATATGAGGCCAACACTGAAGCTTTCTTT. Its translation is CASSPWTGGYEANTEAFF.

This clonotype turned up a few times. The chain employs TRBV20-1 and TRBJ2-6; 9 bases are shared with TRBD1. Per germline, CDR1 DFQATT and CDR2 SNEGSKA (reference sequence). CDR3 length: 19 amino acids. The CDR3, as DNA: TGCAGCGCTGGACCTTGGGGGACAGGGCTTTCCTCTGGGGCCAACGTCCTGACTTTC. It yields the protein CSAGPWGTGLSSGANVLTF.

The rearrangement uses TRBV28 and TRBJ2-5; D remains ambiguous. V lost 4 bases, J lost 1 base, and 13 bases lay in between. This CDR3 is 15 amino acids long. The germline V gene encodes CDR1 MDHEN and CDR2 SYDVKM. The CDR3 DNA reads TGTGCCAGCAGTTCAACGGATATGACCCAAGAGACCCAGTACTTC. It specifies CASSSTDMTQETQYF.

The genes are TRBV6-1 and TRBJ2-7; either TRBD1 or TRBD2 may fit D (5 bases each). CDR1 is MNHNS, CDR2 SASEGT, per germline. The CDR3 loop spans 13 amino acids. The germline V and J ends were trimmed by 3 bases and 2 bases, with 8 bases remaining between them. CDR3 protein: CASSEGETYEQYF. The CDR3 DNA reads TGTGCCAGCAGTGAGGGGGAGACCTACGAGCAGTACTTC.

Comments on this clonotype: At one boundary the junction diverges from the germline segment, which might be a read error. V gene TRBV4-1 combines with J gene TRBJ2-1; D perhaps matches TRBD2 (6 bases). The V gene's germline CDR1 is MGHRA and CDR2 YSYEKL. This CDR3 contains 16 residues. CDR3 nucleotide sequence: TGCGCCAGCAGCCAAGCTCCGGGAGAGAAAAACAAGGAGCAGTTCTTC. Translating gives CASSQAPGEKNKEQFF.

The genes are TRBV7-2 and TRBJ2-7; 7 nucleotides match TRBD1. The trim removed 5 bases at V and 7 bases at J, leaving 8 bases unmatched. The CDR3 runs to 13 residues. In germline, CDR1 is SGHTA, CDR2 FQGNSA. CDR3 in amino acids: CASSQGQNNEQYF. For the CDR3, the DNA is TGTGCCAGCAGCCAGGGACAGAACAATGAGCAGTACTTC.

About this clonotype itself: Compared with germline, one end of the junction differs, possibly owing to a read error. The genes are TRBV25-1 and TRBJ1-2; 9 nucleotides agree with TRBD1. Germline CDR1 is MGHDK and CDR2 is SYGVNS. This CDR3 has 13 residues. The CDR3 loop reads CTSRSGQGYGYTF. The CDR3 DNA sequence: TGTACCAGCAGGTCGGGACAGGGCTATGGCTACACCTTC.

This clonotype has just one count. The genes are TRBV7-2 and TRBJ1-1, with D unclear. Germline V gene data show CDR1 as SGHTA and CDR2 as FQGNSA. V lost 2 bases and J 7 bases, leaving 14 bases between the germline ends. The CDR3 is 14 amino acids. The CDR3 sequence: CASSLPRRAGEAFF. DNA for the CDR3: TGTGCCAGCAGCTTACCTCGTCGGGCAGGTGAAGCTTTCTTT.